This record looks at one T cell receptor (beta chain) sequence and its context. The data belong to a study of blood T cell repertoires in COVID-19. Study background: Acute and convalescent COVID-19 specimens originated in the United States, Italy and Spain. T cells, B-cell-depleted T cells, or PBMCs supplied cDNA or gDNA.

Between the trimmed V and J ends, which lost 3 bases and 8 bases, there was a span of 8 bases. This CDR3 is 11 amino acids long. Method: immunoSEQ multiplex PCR; TCRdb's copy keeps in-frame clones and lacks some. Of 240,000 or so clones listed, about 87% were seen once; the top ten hold approximately 7%. The source is a woman aged 70-85 years with active or convalescent COVID-19. The chain employs TRBV12-3 or TRBV12-4 and TRBJ2-7, with D hard to call. The sequencing input was peripheral blood. This CDR3 reads CASSFGRQQYF. The CDR3 DNA follows: TGTGCCAGCAGTTTTGGGCGTCAGCAGTACTTC.